The present T cell receptor (beta chain) was sequenced within a study of human T cells and chemical hapten exposure. Trimming cost V 5 bases and J 2 bases, with 8 bases left between them. This CDR3 is built from 12 residues. The germline V gene encodes CDR1 SQVTM and CDR2 ANQGSEA. The time point: healthy volunteer bleed at 6 weeks. RNA extraction used unfractionated whole blood as the source of total RNA. This clonotype was detected ten times or more. Single cDNA molecules in the library carried unique molecular identifiers attached during preparation. TCRdb redid the calling of the RACE reads with MiXCR, one entry per CDR3 protein. This table has 55,000 to 75,000 distinct CDR3 sequences, about 6.5% appearing once.

Input material: whole blood. The TCR originated in a female donor in good health. Some clones in this sample may be carry-over from other donors' samples. The chain links TRBV29-1 to TRBJ2-3; no firm D call. The CDR3: CSVFQITDTQYF. The CDR3, as DNA: TGCAGCGTTTTTCAGATCACAGATACGCAGTATTTT.